The 6 T cell receptor beta chains below all came from one sample that was sequenced in a study of OX40 agonist ivuxolimab in advanced cancers. Sequencing used immunoSEQ multiplex PCR; TCRdb keeps in-frame clones, though not all of them. The table has approximately 68,000 clones, more than 70% seen once. The material was CD4+ or CD8+ T cells sorted from blood, obtained in a trial of the OX40 agonist ivuxolimab. The receptors were sampled from an adult with an advanced solid tumor such as melanoma, head and neck, liver or kidney cancer.

This clone occurred once. The chain uses TRBV7-3 and TRBJ1-2; D unclear. Trimming left V 1 base short and J 2 bases short, with 5 bases between. CDR1 is SGHTA, CDR2 FQGTGA, per germline. The CDR3 extends over 13 amino acids. The CDR3 DNA is TGTGCCAGCAGCTTAAACGGGAACTATGGCTACACCTTC. Amino acid sequence: CASSLNGNYGYTF.

V usage is TRBV19 and J usage is TRBJ1-2; D is uncertain. Trimming shortened V by 4 bases and J by 7 bases, and 10 bases separated the two germline ends. The CDR3 totals 12 residues. The germline V gene has CDR1 LNHDA and CDR2 SQIVND (reference sequence). CDR3 loop: CASSTLIGGYTF. The CDR3 DNA is TGTGCCAGTAGTACCCTCATAGGTGGCTACACCTTC.

The chain has TRBV6-5 and TRBJ2-1; 11 bases match TRBD2. The CDR3 spans 15 residues. Germline values: CDR1 MNHEY, CDR2 SVGAGI. The ends lost 6 bases at V and 4 bases at J; junction bases unmatched: 5. CDR3 sequence: CASRRTSGQYNEQFF. CDR3 in DNA: TGTGCCAGCAGACGGACTAGCGGGCAATACAATGAGCAGTTCTTC.

CDR3 sequence: CASSPRTGGVGANVLTF. The CDR3 nucleotides read TGTGCCAGCTCACCCAGGACAGGGGGCGTGGGGGCCAACGTCCTGACTTTC. V gene TRBV18 combines with J gene TRBJ2-6; 11 bases are a match to TRBD1. CDR1 is KGHSH, CDR2 LQKENI, per germline. V lost 3 bases, J lost 4 bases, and 5 bases stayed unmatched. The CDR3 sequence is 17 residues long. The full variable domain, in which reference TRBV18 and TRBJ2-6 provide the parts outside the CDR3, is NAGVMQNPRHLVRRRGQEARLRCSPMKGHSHVYWYRQLPEEGLKFMVYLQKENIIDESGMPKERFSAEFPKEGPSILRIQQVVRGDSAAYFCASSPRTGGVGANVLTFGAGSRLTVL.

This chain links TRBV18 with TRBJ2-2; 7 positions match TRBD2. This CDR3 contains 17 residues. CDR1 is KGHSH, CDR2 LQKENI, per germline. The V segment lost 1 base and the J segment 7 bases; nucleotides outside the gene matches: 12. CDR3 bases: TGTGCCAGCTCACCACGGGGAGCGGGGTCCCCTCACGGGGAGCTGTTTTTT. Protein: CASSPRGAGSPHGELFF. Full variable domain (missing parts from reference TRBV18 and TRBJ2-2): NAGVMQNPRHLVRRRGQEARLRCSPMKGHSHVYWYRQLPEEGLKFMVYLQKENIIDESGMPKERFSAEFPKEGPSILRIQQVVRGDSAAYFCASSPRGAGSPHGELFFGEGSRLTVL.

V usage is TRBV6-5 and J usage is TRBJ1-4, with D perhaps matching TRBD1 (6 bases). The V end was cut by 2 bases, the J end by 8 bases, with 15 bases between. Germline CDR1 is MNHEY and CDR2 is SVGAGI. The CDR3 length is 15 residues. CDR3 amino acids: CASSYRSGDWEKLFF. CDR3 DNA sequence: TGTGCCAGCAGTTACCGTTCAGGGGATTGGGAAAAACTGTTTTTT.